The sequence of this TCR beta chain was determined in a study of T cell clonotyping in hematopoietic cell transplantation. About the study: Recipients' pretransplant samples followed cytoreduction.

CDR1 and CDR2 from the germline V gene are SGHDT and YYEEEE. V gave up 4 bases and J gave up 5 bases; unmatched junction bases: 14. This CDR3 contains 16 residues. Study-level points and caveats: Few recipient clonotypes overlapped donors; over 95% were de novo at given depth. CD4 and CD8 repertoire contributions could not be separated without sorting.

Assay used: immunoSEQ multiplex PCR; TCRdb lists only in-frame clones, some missing. The sample carries about 36,000 clones, 90% to 95% recorded once. The sample's time point: recipient sample about 28 days before transplant, after cytoreduction. Samples: about 28 days before transplant, then days 30, 100 and 180 after. This clone was picked up one time. The target antigen is unknown. Sequences were derived from peripheral blood mononuclear cells, sampled before stem cell transplant. The chain couples TRBV5-6 to TRBJ2-5; 7 positions agree with TRBD1. The TCR was taken from a middle-aged man with chronic myeloid leukemia. Some clones in this sample may be carry-over from other donors' samples. The CDR3 here is CASSPRKGARRETQYF. The CDR3, as DNA: TGTGCCAGCAGCCCCAGAAAGGGGGCGCGGCGGGAGACCCAGTACTTC.